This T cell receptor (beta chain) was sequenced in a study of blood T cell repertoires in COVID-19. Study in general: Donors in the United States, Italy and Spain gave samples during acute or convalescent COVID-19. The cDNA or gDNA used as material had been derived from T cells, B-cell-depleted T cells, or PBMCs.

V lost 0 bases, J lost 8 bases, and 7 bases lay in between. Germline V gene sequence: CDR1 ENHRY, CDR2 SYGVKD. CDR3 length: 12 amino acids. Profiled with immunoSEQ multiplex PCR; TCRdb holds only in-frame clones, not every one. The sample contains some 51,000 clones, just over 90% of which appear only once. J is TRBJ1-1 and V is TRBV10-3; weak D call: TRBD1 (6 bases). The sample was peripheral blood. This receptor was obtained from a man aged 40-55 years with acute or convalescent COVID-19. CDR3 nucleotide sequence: TGTGCCATCAGTGAGTCTCAGGGGGAAGCTTTCTTT. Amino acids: CAISESQGEAFF.